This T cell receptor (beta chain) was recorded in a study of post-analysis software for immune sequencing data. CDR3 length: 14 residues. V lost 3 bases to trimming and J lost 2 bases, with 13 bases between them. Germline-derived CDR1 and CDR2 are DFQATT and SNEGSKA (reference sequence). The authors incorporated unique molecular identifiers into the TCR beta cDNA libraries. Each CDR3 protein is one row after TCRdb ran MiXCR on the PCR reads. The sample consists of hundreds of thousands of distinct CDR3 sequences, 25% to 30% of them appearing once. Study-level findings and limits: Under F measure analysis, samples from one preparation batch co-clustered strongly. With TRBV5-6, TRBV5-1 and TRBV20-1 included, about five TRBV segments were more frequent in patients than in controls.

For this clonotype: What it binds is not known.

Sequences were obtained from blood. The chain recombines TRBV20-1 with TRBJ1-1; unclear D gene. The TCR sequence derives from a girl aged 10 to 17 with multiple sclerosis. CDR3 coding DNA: TGCAGTGCTAGCCGAGACCTAATTAACACTGAAGCTTTCTTT. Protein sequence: CSASRDLINTEAFF.